These 10 T cell receptor beta chains were all obtained from the same sample, sequenced in a study of T cells expressing NK-cell markers. TCRdb reprocessed the 5' RACE reads; each CDR3 protein has one entry and no DNA is given. Its table lists about 390,000 distinct CDR3 sequences. Sequencing used blood T cells: a sorted CD56 or NKG2C T cell subset, CD4+ or CD8+ T cells, or bulk PBMC T cells (not recorded which). The receptors come from a woman aged 50 to 60 in good health.

The rearrangement links TRBV24-1 to TRBJ2-2; checking the TCRdb D call of TRBD1 is not possible without DNA. CDR3 length equals 15 residues. Looked up from germline, CDR1 is KGHDR and CDR2 is SFDVKD. Here the CDR3 reads CATSDLGQDTGELFF.

The rearrangement uses TRBV12-3 or TRBV12-4 and TRBJ1-3. This CDR3 has 15 residues. The CDR3 spells CASRLYGPDGNTIYF.

V usage is TRBV5-5 and J usage is TRBJ2-4; absent DNA, TCRdb's TRBD2 call cannot be checked. The CDR3 extends over 16 amino acids. CDR1 and CDR2 (germline): SGHKS, YYEKEE (reference sequence). The CDR3 loop reads CASSPLAGGGKNIQYF.

The chain is built from TRBV9 and TRBJ1-6; TCRdb's assignment of TRBD1 cannot be checked, as there is no DNA. Germline V gives CDR1 SGDLS, CDR2 YYNGEE. This CDR3 has 14 residues. This CDR3 is CASSIRDRGSPLHF.

V is TRBV24-1 and J is TRBJ2-7; TCRdb's D gene call, TRBD2, goes unchecked for lack of DNA. This CDR3 is 19 amino acids long. CDR1 is KGHDR and CDR2 is SFDVKD in the germline V gene. The CDR3 protein is CATSDFILIRLAGPYEQYF.

The chain has TRBV2 and TRBJ1-1. This CDR3 spans 14 amino acids. Germline V gene data show CDR1 as SNHLY and CDR2 as FYNNEI. CDR3 loop: CASSVARLNTEAFF. Based on the CDR3 plus reference TRBV2 and TRBJ1-1, the full variable domain is EPEVTQTPSHQVTQMGQEVILRCVPISNHLYFYWYRQILGQKVEFLVSFYNNEISEKSEIFDDQFSVERPDGSNFTLKIRSTKLEDSAMYFCASSVARLNTEAFFGQGTRLTVV.

V usage is TRBV5-1 and J usage is TRBJ2-1. Per the germline V gene, CDR1 is SGHRS and CDR2 is YFSETQ. The CDR3 contains 11 residues. The CDR3 spells CASSLDRVEFF.

V gene TRBV27 combines with J gene TRBJ1-5. The CDR3 loop spans 13 amino acids. Germline V gene sequence: CDR1 MNHEY, CDR2 SMNVEV (reference sequence). The CDR3 sequence is CASSLGVRYPQHF.

The chain joins TRBV7-2 to TRBJ2-6; TCRdb's assignment of TRBD2 cannot be checked, as there is no DNA. The CDR3 has 13 residues. Germline lookup yields CDR1 SGHTA and CDR2 FQGNSA. The CDR3 region is CASSPSLANVLTF.

The chain links TRBV29-1 to TRBJ2-5. The CDR3 is 13 residues long. Germline CDR1 reads SQVTM; CDR2 reads ANQGSEA. The CDR3 reads CSVIRGAQETQYF.